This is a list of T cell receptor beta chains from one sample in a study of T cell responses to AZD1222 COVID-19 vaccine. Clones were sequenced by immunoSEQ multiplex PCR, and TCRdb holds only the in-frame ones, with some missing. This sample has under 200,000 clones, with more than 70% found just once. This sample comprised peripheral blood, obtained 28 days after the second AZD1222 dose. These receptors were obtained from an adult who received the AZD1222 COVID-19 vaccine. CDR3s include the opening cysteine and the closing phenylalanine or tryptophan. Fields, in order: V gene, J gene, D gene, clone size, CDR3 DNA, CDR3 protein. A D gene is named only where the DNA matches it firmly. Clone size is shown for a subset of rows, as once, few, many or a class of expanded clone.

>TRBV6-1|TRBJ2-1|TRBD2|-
TGTGCCAGCAGTGAAAGGGGGCTTGGGACTAGCGGGAGAGCAATTTACAATGAGCAGTTCTTC
CASSERGLGTSGRAIYNEQFF
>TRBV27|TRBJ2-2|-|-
TGTGCCAGCAGTTTACTGGGGACTCTTAACACCGGGGAGCTGTTTTTT
CASSLLGTLNTGELFF
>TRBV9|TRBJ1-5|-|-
TGTGCCAGCAGCTTAGAGGGCAGCTATCAGCCCCAGCATTTT
CASSLEGSYQPQHF
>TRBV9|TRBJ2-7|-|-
TGTGCCAGCAGCGTTTCCGAATTCTACGAGCAGTACTTC
CASSVSEFYEQYF
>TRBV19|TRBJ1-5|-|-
TGTGCCAGTAGTATAGATCCTAGGGCGGGCTCGGGTCAGCCCCAGCATTTT
CASSIDPRAGSGQPQHF
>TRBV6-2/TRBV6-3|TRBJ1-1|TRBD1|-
TGTGCCAGCAGTCTCTCTCAGGGGGCGAAAACTGAAGCTTTCTTT
CASSLSQGAKTEAFF
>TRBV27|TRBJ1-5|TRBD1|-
TGTGCCAGCAGTCCAGGACAGGGGGCCTATCAGCCCCAGCATTTT
CASSPGQGAYQPQHF
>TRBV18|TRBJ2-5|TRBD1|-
TGTGCCAGCTCACTCGCGGGACAGGGGGCCGAGACCCAGTACTTC
CASSLAGQGAETQYF
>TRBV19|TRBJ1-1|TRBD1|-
TGTGCCAGTAGTCCAAAAGGGGGGACAGGGCCCATGAACACTGAAGCTTTCTTT
CASSPKGGTGPMNTEAFF
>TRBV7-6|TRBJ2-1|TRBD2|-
TGTGCCAGCAGCTCTAGCGGGAACAATGAGCAGTTCTTC
CASSSSGNNEQFF
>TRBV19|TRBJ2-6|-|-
TGTGCCAGTAGTACCCAAGGGGCAGGGTCTGGGGCCAACGTCCTGACTTTC
CASSTQGAGSGANVLTF
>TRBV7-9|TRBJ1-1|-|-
TGTGCCAGCAGCACTGGACGGACACCTCACATGAACACTGAAGCTTTCTTT
CASSTGRTPHMNTEAFF
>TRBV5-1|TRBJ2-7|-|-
TGCGCCAGCAGCTTGGGGGGACCTAACGAGCAGTACTTC
CASSLGGPNEQYF
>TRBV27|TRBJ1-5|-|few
TGTGCCAGCAGATCCAGGGCCGGTCAGCCCCAGCATTTT
CASRSRAGQPQHF
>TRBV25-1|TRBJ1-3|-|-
TGTGCCAGCAGTGATCTAGACTCTGGAAACACCATATATTTT
CASSDLDSGNTIYF
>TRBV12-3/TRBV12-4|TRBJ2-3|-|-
TGTGCCAGCAAGTTTAGCACAGATACGCAGTATTTT
CASKFSTDTQYF
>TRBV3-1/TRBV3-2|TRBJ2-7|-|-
TGTGCCAGCAGCTACGGGCAGGCGGCCTACGAGCAGTACTTC
CASSYGQAAYEQYF
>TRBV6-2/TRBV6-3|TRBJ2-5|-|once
TGTGCCAGCAGTTACCGCAGTCAAGAGACCCAGTACTTC
CASSYRSQETQYF
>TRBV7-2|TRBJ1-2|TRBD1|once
TGTGCCAGCAGCAGGGACAGGGTGGACTATGGCTACACCTTC
CASSRDRVDYGYTF
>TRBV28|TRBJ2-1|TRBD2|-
TGTGCCAGCAGAAAGGGGACTAGCGGGAATCCTTATCACAATGAGCAGTTCTTC
CASRKGTSGNPYHNEQFF
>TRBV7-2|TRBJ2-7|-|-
TGTGCCAGCAGCTTAAGTGAAGCTTTTGGCGAGCAGTACTTC
CASSLSEAFGEQYF
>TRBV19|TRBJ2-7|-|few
TGTGCCAGTAGTATAAACAGGGAGAACGAGCAGTACTTC
CASSINRENEQYF